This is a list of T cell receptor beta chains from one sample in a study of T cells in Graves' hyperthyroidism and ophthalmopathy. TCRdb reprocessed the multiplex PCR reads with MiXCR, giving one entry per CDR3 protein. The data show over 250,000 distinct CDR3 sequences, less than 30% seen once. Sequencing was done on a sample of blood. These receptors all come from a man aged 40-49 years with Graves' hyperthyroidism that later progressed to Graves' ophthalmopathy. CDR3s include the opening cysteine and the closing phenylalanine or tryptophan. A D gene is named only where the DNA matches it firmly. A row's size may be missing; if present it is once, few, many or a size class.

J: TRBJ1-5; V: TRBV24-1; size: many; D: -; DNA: TGTGCCACCAGTGATTCCCTTGGCAATCAGCCCCAGCATTTT; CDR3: CATSDSLGNQPQHF
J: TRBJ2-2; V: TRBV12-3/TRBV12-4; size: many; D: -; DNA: TGTGCCAGCAGTTGGCCAAGGCAGGCGAACACCGGGGAGCTGTTTTTT; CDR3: CASSWPRQANTGELFF
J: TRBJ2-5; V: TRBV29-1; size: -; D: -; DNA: TGCAGCGTTGAGTCCAGCACAAGAGGAGAGACCCAGTACTTC; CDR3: CSVESSTRGETQYF
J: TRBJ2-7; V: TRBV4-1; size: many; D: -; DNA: TGCGCCAGCAGCCAAAAAACTTACGGACAATACTACGAGCAGTACTTC; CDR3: CASSQKTYGQYYEQYF
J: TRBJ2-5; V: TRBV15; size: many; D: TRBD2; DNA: TGTGCCACCAGCGGGTCTAGCGGGCGGGGGACCCAGTACTTC; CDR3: CATSGSSGRGTQYF
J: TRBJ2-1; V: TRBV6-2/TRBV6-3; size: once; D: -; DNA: TGTGCCAGCAGCAACCGGGGGCGCGGGATCTGGGGCAATGAGCAGTTCTTC; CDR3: CASSNRGRGIWGNEQFF
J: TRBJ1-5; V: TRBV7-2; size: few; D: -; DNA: TGTGCCAGCAGCCTACTGATCCATCAGCCCCAGCATTTT; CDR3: CASSLLIHQPQHF
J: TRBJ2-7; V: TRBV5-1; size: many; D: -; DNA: TGCGCCAGCAGCTTGGACGTGGCCTACTACGAGCAGTACTTC; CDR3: CASSLDVAYYEQYF
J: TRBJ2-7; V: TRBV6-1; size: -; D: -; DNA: TGTGCCAGCCATGGGTCCAGGACCTACGAGCAGTACTTC; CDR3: CASHGSRTYEQYF
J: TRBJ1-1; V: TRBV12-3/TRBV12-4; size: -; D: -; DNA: TGTGCCAGCAGTTCGATCCTGAACACTGAAGCTTTCTTT; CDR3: CASSSILNTEAFF
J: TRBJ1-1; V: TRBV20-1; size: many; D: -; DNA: TGCAGTGCTAGAGACGGGAGCTGGGTCTACACTGAAGCTTTCTTT; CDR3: CSARDGSWVYTEAFF
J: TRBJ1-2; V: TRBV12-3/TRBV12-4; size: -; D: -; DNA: TGTGCCAGCAGTTTGGCCCCCGTTGGCCCCCGCAACTATGGCTACACCTTC; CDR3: CASSLAPVGPRNYGYTF
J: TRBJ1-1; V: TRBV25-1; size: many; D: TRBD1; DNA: TGTGCCAGCAGTCAGGGACAGGGGGCTGGCACTGAAGCTTTCTTT; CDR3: CASSQGQGAGTEAFF
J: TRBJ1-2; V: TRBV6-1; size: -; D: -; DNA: TGTGCCAGCAGTGAACATGGGGCTCTGGAAGTCGGCTACACCTTC; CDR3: CASSEHGALEVGYTF
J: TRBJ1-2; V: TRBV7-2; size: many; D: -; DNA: TGTGCCAGCAGCTTAGCCCGGTCGAGGGACACTAGTGGCTACACCTTC; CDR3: CASSLARSRDTSGYTF
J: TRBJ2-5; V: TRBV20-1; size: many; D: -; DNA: TGCAGTGCTAGAGGGGGCAACCAAGAGACCCAGTACTTC; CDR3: CSARGGNQETQYF
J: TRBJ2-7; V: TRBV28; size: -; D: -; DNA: TGTGCCAGCAGTCCCGCCCAGGGTCAGTACTTC; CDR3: CASSPAQGQYF
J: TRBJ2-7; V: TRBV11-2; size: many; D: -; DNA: TGTGCCAGCAGCTTTGGAGCGCTCTCCTACGAGCAGTACTTC; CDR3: CASSFGALSYEQYF
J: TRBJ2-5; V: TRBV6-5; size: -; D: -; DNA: TGTGCCAGCAGTTCCCGGAGGGTAGGAGAGACCCAGTACTTC; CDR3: CASSSRRVGETQYF
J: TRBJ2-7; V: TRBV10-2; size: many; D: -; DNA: TGCGCCAGCAGTCCCAGTACAGATTACGAGCAGTACTTC; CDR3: CASSPSTDYEQYF
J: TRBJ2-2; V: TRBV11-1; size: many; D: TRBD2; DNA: TGTGCCAGCCGGGAGGGAACCACCGGGGAGCTGTTTTTT; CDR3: CASREGTTGELFF
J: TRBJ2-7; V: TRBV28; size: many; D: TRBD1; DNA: TGTGCCAGCAGTCCGCGACCAGGGGGACCCTCCTACGAGCAGTACTTC; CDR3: CASSPRPGGPSYEQYF
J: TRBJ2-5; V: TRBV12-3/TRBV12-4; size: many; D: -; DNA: TGTGCCAGCAGTAGGACTGCGAGCAGTTCGGGGGAGACCCAGTACTTC; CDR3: CASSRTASSSGETQYF
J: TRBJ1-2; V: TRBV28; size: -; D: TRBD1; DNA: TGTGCCAGCAGTTCGACAGGGGGCAACTATGGCTACACCTTC; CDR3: CASSSTGGNYGYTF
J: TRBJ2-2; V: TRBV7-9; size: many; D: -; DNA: TGTGCCAGCACCGAAGGGGGGGAGCTGTTTTTT; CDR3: CASTEGGELFF
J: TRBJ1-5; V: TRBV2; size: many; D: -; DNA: TGTGCCAGCAGTGAAGCTTGGGGCCGCCATCAGCCCCAGCATTTT; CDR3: CASSEAWGRHQPQHF
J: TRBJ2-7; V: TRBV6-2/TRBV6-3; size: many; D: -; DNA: TGTGCCAGCAGTACCGACCCGTACGAGCAGTACTTC; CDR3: CASSTDPYEQYF
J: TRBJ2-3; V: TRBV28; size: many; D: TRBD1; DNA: TGTGCCAGCAGGTGGGACAGGAGGGGGACAGATACGCAGTATTTT; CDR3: CASRWDRRGTDTQYF
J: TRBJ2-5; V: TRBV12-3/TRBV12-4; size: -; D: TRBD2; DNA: TGTGCCAGCAGCCGCGGGAGGGGTCAAGAGACCCAGTACTTC; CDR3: CASSRGRGQETQYF
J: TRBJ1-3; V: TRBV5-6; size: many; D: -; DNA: TGTGCCAGCAGCTTGCGCTCAGGGTTAGGGTTTACTGGAAACACCATATATTTT; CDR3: CASSLRSGLGFTGNTIYF